A single sample gave rise to the 26 T cell receptor beta chains below, sequenced in a study of T cells in Graves' hyperthyroidism and ophthalmopathy. The CDR3 regions of TCR beta were amplified from RNA transcripts. TCR CDR3 regions were first amplified by RT-PCR with HTBI primers. MiXCR, applied by TCRdb to the multiplex PCR reads, yields one record per CDR3 protein. The table shows 400,000 or so distinct CDR3 sequences, with around 15% occurring only once. The sequenced sample was blood. The receptor set was obtained from a man between 50 and 59 years old with Graves' ophthalmopathy.

V is TRBV5-8 and J is TRBJ2-5; no definite D call. This CDR3 has 14 residues. Between the trimmed V and J ends, which lost 2 bases and 2 bases, there was a span of 10 bases. The germline gives CDR1 SGHTS, CDR2 YDEGEE. The DNA for the CDR3 is TGTGCCAGCAGCTTCCGACGTACTCAAGAGACCCAGTACTTC. Translation gives CASSFRRTQETQYF.

This clonotype was recorded once. This may arise from a read error, as a much more abundant clone is one base away. The chain couples TRBV2 to TRBJ2-1, with D possibly TRBD2 on 6 matching bases. Looked up from germline, CDR1 is SNHLY and CDR2 is FYNNEI. CDR3 length equals 11 residues. In DNA form, the CDR3 reads TGTGTCAGCAGTAGGGAGGCCAGATGGTTCTTC. As protein: CVSSREARWFF. Combining the CDR3 with reference TRBV2 and TRBJ2-1 gives the whole variable domain EPEVTQTPSHQVTQMGQEVILRCVPISNHLYFYWYRQILGQKVEFLVSFYNNEISEKSEIFDDQFSVERPDGSNFTLKIRSTKLEDSAMYFCVSSREARWFFGPGTRLTVL.

This clonotype came up many times. The V call is TRBV20-1, the J call TRBJ1-5, with a weak D call TRBD1 (5 bases). V shed 6 bases and J shed 2 bases, with 17 bases lying between them. Germline V gives CDR1 DFQATT, CDR2 SNEGSKA (reference sequence). This CDR3 has 15 amino acids. CDR3 region: CSAGRVQVGNQPQHF. CDR3 in DNA: TGCAGTGCCGGCAGGGTCCAGGTTGGCAATCAGCCCCAGCATTTT.

This clonotype was observed many times. This chain links TRBV2 with TRBJ1-1; D call uncertain. CDR3 length equals 16 residues. V lost 6 bases to trimming and J lost 1 base, with 18 bases between them. In germline, CDR1 is SNHLY, CDR2 FYNNEI. The CDR3 nucleotides read TGTGCCAGCAGCCCGCCCGGGAGAGGAAGGAACACTGAAGCTTTCTTT. It translates to CASSPPGRGRNTEAFF.

This clonotype was seen more than once but under ten times. This sequence joins TRBV5-4 and TRBJ1-1; 7 positions match TRBD1. Germline CDR1 is SGHNT and CDR2 is YYREEE (reference sequence). The CDR3 has 15 residues. The J segment lost 1 base and the V segment lost 4 bases, leaving 7 bases of the junction unmatched. As DNA, the CDR3 is TGTGCCAGCAGCAAAGCCGGGACAGAGAACACTGAAGCTTTCTTT. Its translation is CASSKAGTENTEAFF.

This clonotype was seen repeatedly, ten times or more. CDR3 DNA: TGTGCCAGCAGCGCCCTAGCGGGAGGGACCGGGGAGCTGTTTTTT. Its translation: CASSALAGGTGELFF. V usage is TRBV2 and J usage is TRBJ2-2; 12 bases map to TRBD2. CDR3 length: 15 residues. J gave up 5 bases and V 6 bases, and 4 bases lay outside the gene matches. Germline V gene data show CDR1 as SNHLY and CDR2 as FYNNEI.

This clonotype was picked up many times. The CDR3 nucleotides read TGTGCCAGCAGTTTAGGAGGTTGGGTGTCTGGCGGGAGGATCTACGAGCAGTACTTC. This translates into CASSLGGWVSGGRIYEQYF. V usage is TRBV12-3 or TRBV12-4 and J usage is TRBJ2-7; TRBD2 aligns across 8 bases. J gave up 3 bases and V 1 base, and 17 bases lay outside the gene matches. The CDR3 spans 19 residues.

This clonotype was picked up many times. The chain recombines TRBV20-1 with TRBJ1-5; D is perhaps TRBD1 (5 bases). CDR1 is DFQATT, CDR2 SNEGSKA, per germline (reference sequence). Trimming removed 0 bases from V and 7 bases from J, with 13 bases in between. The CDR3 contains 14 residues. The CDR3 sequence: CSAREGQGYQPQHF. The CDR3 DNA follows: TGCAGTGCTAGAGAGGGGCAGGGTTACCAGCCCCAGCATTTT.

This clonotype was counted only a few times. The rearrangement joins TRBV29-1 to TRBJ2-7; 11 nucleotides align to TRBD2. The CDR3 has 14 amino acids. In germline, CDR1 is SQVTM, CDR2 ANQGSEA. Trimming removed 6 bases from V and 5 bases from J; junction bases left unmatched: 9. Here the CDR3 DNA reads TGCAGCGTCGCCCCTAGCGGGAGGAGTCACGAGCAGTACTTC. Residues: CSVAPSGRSHEQYF.

Only a few counts were recorded for this clonotype. The gene calls are TRBV4-1 and TRBJ2-3, with D unresolved. V was cut by 0 bases and J by 0 bases, with 7 bases left in between. Looked up from germline, CDR1 is MGHRA and CDR2 is YSYEKL. This CDR3 has 15 amino acids. CDR3 loop: CASSQETPSTDTQYF. In DNA form, the CDR3 reads TGCGCCAGCAGCCAAGAAACTCCGAGCACAGATACGCAGTATTTT.

This clonotype showed up many times. V is TRBV20-1 and J is TRBJ2-7; D is unclear. This CDR3 contains 12 residues. Germline CDR1 is DFQATT and CDR2 is SNEGSKA (reference sequence). The germline V and J ends were trimmed by 1 base and 3 bases, with 7 bases remaining between them. The CDR3 reads CSARGPGYEQYF. The CDR3 DNA is TGCAGTGCTAGAGGTCCTGGCTACGAGCAGTACTTC.

This clonotype was seen many times. The chain has TRBV25-1 and TRBJ2-5; TRBD2 matches 8 bases. The CDR3 spans 16 residues. V dropped 3 bases and J dropped 3; count of bases not matched to a gene: 9. Germline CDR1 MGHDK, CDR2 SYGVNS. CDR3 in amino acids: CASSEIAGWLKETQYF. The CDR3 DNA is TGTGCCAGCAGTGAGATAGCGGGATGGCTTAAAGAGACCCAGTACTTC.

This clonotype showed up many times. The chain is built from TRBV30 and TRBJ1-1; no definite D call. CDR1 is GTSNPN, CDR2 SVGIG, per germline (reference sequence). Trimming pared 4 bases from V and 8 bases from J, leaving 11 bases between. The CDR3 is 11 residues long. DNA for the CDR3: TGTGCCTGGACCCCGGGGTCGGAAGCTTTCTTT. Translation gives CAWTPGSEAFF.

The sample holds many counts of this clonotype. CDR3 bases: TGCAGCGTTGAGCTTGCGACGACGCAGTACTTC. It translates to CSVELATTQYF. The V gene is TRBV29-1, the J gene TRBJ2-7; D is ambiguous. Germline values: CDR1 SQVTM, CDR2 ANQGSEA. This CDR3 comprises 11 residues. V gave up 3 bases and J gave up 9 bases, with 12 bases separating them.

This clonotype was found a few times. The chain is built from TRBV27 and TRBJ1-1, with a weak D call TRBD1 (6 bases). V lost 0 bases and J lost 4, with 12 bases in between. CDR3 size: 15 residues. Germline CDR1 reads MNHEY; CDR2 reads SMNVEV (reference sequence). The CDR3 coding sequence is TGTGCCAGCAGTTTATCGTTAGGCAGGGGCACTGAAGCTTTCTTT. Translation: CASSLSLGRGTEAFF.

The rearrangement uses TRBV6-9 and TRBJ1-3; D unresolved. This CDR3 is built from 16 residues. With 3 bases removed from V and 3 bases from J, the gap between germline ends came to 15 bases. CDR1 and CDR2 (germline): MNHGY, SVAAGI. The CDR3 here is CASSYDGVMSGNTIYF. CDR3 bases: TGTGCCAGCAGTTACGATGGGGTCATGAGTGGAAACACCATATATTTT.

This clonotype was counted at least ten times. V is TRBV20-1 and J is TRBJ2-7, with D perhaps assigned TRBD1 or TRBD2 (6 bases each). Germline V gene data show CDR1 as DFQATT and CDR2 as SNEGSKA (reference sequence). CDR3 length: 13 residues. Trimming removed 5 bases from V and 2 bases from J, with 13 bases in between. This CDR3 is CSAGGGIAYEQYF. Written as DNA, the CDR3 is TGCAGTGCTGGAGGGGGAATCGCCTACGAGCAGTACTTC.

This clonotype was detected ten times or more. The V gene is TRBV20-1, the J gene TRBJ1-5; tentatively, D is TRBD1 (6 bases). The CDR3 has 17 amino acids. CDR1 is DFQATT and CDR2 is SNEGSKA in the germline V gene (reference sequence). Trimming took off 0 bases at V and 1 base at J, with 16 bases between the two ends. This chain's CDR3 is CSARDPQGGWSNQPQHF. The CDR3 nucleotides read TGCAGTGCTAGAGATCCACAGGGAGGTTGGAGCAATCAGCCCCAGCATTTT.

The table lists this clonotype with many counts. The V and J genes are TRBV3-1 and TRBJ2-1, with a tentative D call TRBD2 (5 bases). The CDR3 length is 15 residues. The germline V gene has CDR1 LGHDT and CDR2 YNNKEL (reference sequence). The V end lost 4 bases, the J end lost 6 bases, and 16 bases lay between the germline ends. CDR3 in amino acids: CASSPGSLGGNEQFF. CDR3 nucleotide sequence: TGTGCCAGCAGCCCCGGATCCCTCGGAGGCAATGAGCAGTTCTTC.

The chain has TRBV20-1 and TRBJ2-5; 9 bases match TRBD2. Trimming took 6 bases from V and 5 from J; bases not matched to a gene: 4. This CDR3 comprises 12 residues. Germline V gene lookup returns CDR1 DFQATT and CDR2 SNEGSKA (reference sequence). CDR3 sequence (DNA): TGCAGTGCCGACAGCGGGAGGGAGACCCAGTACTTC. This gives the protein CSADSGRETQYF.

This chain connects TRBV19 to TRBJ2-1; 7 positions match TRBD1. The CDR3 length is 15 residues. V was pared by 1 base and J by 1 base, with 1 base of the junction left unmatched. Germline CDR1 LNHDA, CDR2 SQIVND (reference sequence). The CDR3 here is CASSIVTGSYNEQFF. The CDR3 DNA reads TGTGCCAGTAGTATAGTGACAGGGTCCTACAATGAGCAGTTCTTC.

In this sample, this clonotype turned up a few times. CDR3 DNA: TGTGCCAGTAGTTCCTCTTGGCGGGCAAGCACAGATACGCAGTATTTT. Translated, it gives CASSSSWRASTDTQYF. This chain uses TRBV19 with TRBJ2-3, with D possibly matching TRBD2 (5 bases). Per the germline V gene, CDR1 is LNHDA and CDR2 is SQIVND (reference sequence). Trimming cost V 5 bases and J 0 bases, with 15 bases left between them. The CDR3 is made up of 16 amino acids. The complete variable domain, with remaining parts taken from reference TRBV19 and TRBJ2-3, reads DGGITQSPKYLFRKEGQNVTLSCEQNLNHDAMYWYRQDPGQGLRLIYYSQIVNDFQKGDIAEGYSVSREKKESFPLTVTSAQKNPTAFYLCASSSSWRASTDTQYFGPGTRLTVL.

A few counts support this clonotype. This sequence joins TRBV15 and TRBJ1-2; D gene ambiguous. Trimming pared 0 bases from V and 6 bases from J, leaving 17 bases between. The germline V gene has CDR1 LNHNV and CDR2 YYDKDF (reference sequence). This CDR3 has 16 amino acids. The DNA of the CDR3 is TGTGCCACCAGCAGAGATTATCCCCCTCAGGCGGATGGCTACACCTTC. Translation gives CATSRDYPPQADGYTF.

Many counts were recorded for this clonotype. The chain links TRBV5-5 to TRBJ2-1; tentative D call: TRBD2 (5 bases). V was trimmed by 0 bases and J by 10 bases, leaving 14 bases between them. The V gene's germline CDR1 is SGHKS and CDR2 YYEKEE (reference sequence). There are 14 residues in the CDR3. The DNA of the CDR3 is TGTGCCAGCAGCTTGGTACTCCGGGAAAGGGAGCAGTTCTTC. It codes for CASSLVLREREQFF.

At least ten counts were recorded for this clonotype. This CDR3 reads CASRQRGNSYEQYF. The CDR3 nucleotides are TGTGCCAGCAGACAACGGGGAAACTCCTACGAGCAGTACTTC. This chain uses TRBV5-8 with TRBJ2-7; D is possibly TRBD2 (5 bases). The CDR3 runs 14 residues. Germline assignment: CDR1 SGHTS and CDR2 YDEGEE. V lost 5 bases to trimming and J lost 0 bases, with 12 bases between them.

This clonotype came up many times. The CDR3: CATSREVLGVYGYTF. In DNA form, the CDR3 reads TGTGCCACCAGCAGAGAAGTCTTGGGGGTCTATGGCTACACCTTC. The chain uses TRBV15 and TRBJ1-2; weak D call: TRBD1 (5 bases). V was trimmed by 0 bases and J by 4 bases, leaving 12 bases between them. Germline V gene data show CDR1 as LNHNV and CDR2 as YYDKDF (reference sequence). The CDR3 loop spans 15 amino acids.